The 28 T cell receptor beta chains given below trace back to one sample, sequenced in a study of shared clonotypes between healthy human individuals. This table comes from immunoSEQ multiplex PCR, and its TCRdb copy is limited to in-frame clones, with some not included. The sample records roughly 2.5 million clones, more than 80% being singletons. The specimen was naive CD4+ T cells sorted from blood. Described subset: CD45RA+ positively selected. The receptors stem from a man younger than 30 in good health.

This clone was detected once. CDR3 bases: TGCGCCAGCAGTGAAGTTGAGTCCTCCTACGAGCAGTACTTC. Its translation: CASSEVESSYEQYF. This sequence joins TRBV10-2 and TRBJ2-7; D is unclear. This CDR3 comprises 14 residues. Between the trimmed V and J ends, which lost 3 bases and 0 bases, there was a span of 9 bases. CDR1 WSHSY and CDR2 SAAADI come from the germline V gene.

This clone occurred once. The J gene is TRBJ2-3, the V gene TRBV29-1; D unresolved. V lost 6 bases and J lost 3, with 4 bases in between. CDR1 SQVTM and CDR2 ANQGSEA come from the germline V gene. The CDR3 loop spans 10 amino acids. The CDR3 coding sequence is TGCAGCGTATATACAGATACGCAGTATTTT. It codes for CSVYTDTQYF.

A note on this clone: Other DNA sequences from this sample encode an identical CDR3 as well. The V call is TRBV18, the J call TRBJ2-3, with 7 nucleotides matching TRBD1. CDR3 size: 14 residues. Germline values: CDR1 KGHSH, CDR2 LQKENI. V trimming: 2 bases; J trimming: 4 bases; junction bases outside the gene matches: 3. The DNA of the CDR3 is TGTGCCAGCTCACCAAGGCAGGGGGCAGATACGCAGTATTTT. Its protein product is CASSPRQGADTQYF.

In its sample, this clone was seen once. CDR3 sequence: CAWSPKNEQFF. CDR3 sequence (DNA): TGTGCCTGGAGTCCGAAAAATGAGCAGTTCTTC. The rearrangement uses TRBV30 and TRBJ2-1; no reliable D call. Germline V gives CDR1 GTSNPN, CDR2 SVGIG (reference sequence). CDR3 length: 11 residues. V gave up 2 bases and J gave up 7 bases, with 6 bases separating them.

The CDR3 is CASGRPGTSGPRQQFF. DNA for the CDR3: TGTGCTAGTGGCCGACCCGGGACTAGCGGTCCCAGGCAGCAGTTCTTC. The gene calls are TRBV12-5 and TRBJ2-1; TRBD2 agrees at 11 bases. The germline gives CDR1 LGHNT, CDR2 FRNRAP. V lost 6 bases and J lost 11; bases outside the gene matches: 15. This CDR3 has 16 residues.

Only a few counts were recorded for this clone. The chain is built from TRBV19 and TRBJ1-6; D uncertain. The CDR3 is 15 residues long. Trimming took off 1 base at V and 8 bases at J, with 12 bases between the two ends. In germline, CDR1 is LNHDA, CDR2 SQIVND (reference sequence). Here the CDR3 reads CASSIGPLLDSPLHF. The CDR3, as DNA: TGTGCCAGTAGTATAGGACCGCTGCTGGATTCACCCCTCCACTTT.

This CDR3 is CAIRPGGDTDTQYF. CDR3 DNA: TGTGCCATCAGGCCCGGCGGGGACACAGATACGCAGTATTTT. The chain has TRBV10-3 and TRBJ2-3, with D perhaps matching TRBD2 (6 bases). CDR1 and CDR2 (germline): ENHRY, SYGVKD. V lost 6 bases and J 2 bases, leaving 12 bases between the germline ends. The CDR3 is 14 residues long.

The J gene is TRBJ2-4, the V gene TRBV5-4, with 8 bases identical to TRBD1. Germline lookup yields CDR1 SGHNT and CDR2 YYREEE (reference sequence). With 4 bases clipped from V and 12 bases from J, the junction kept 12 bases outside the gene matches. There are 14 residues in the CDR3. This chain's CDR3 is CASSQTGVGYSQYF. Here the CDR3 DNA reads TGTGCCAGCAGCCAGACAGGGGTTGGGTATTCTCAGTACTTC.

The chain couples TRBV30 to TRBJ2-1, with D possibly matching TRBD1 (5 bases). Germline CDR1 reads GTSNPN; CDR2 reads SVGIG (reference sequence). The ends were cut back, 4 bases at V and 4 bases at J, with 14 bases in the middle. The CDR3 covers 14 residues. The CDR3 spells CAWKVRQLYNEQFF. DNA for the CDR3: TGTGCCTGGAAGGTCCGACAGCTTTACAATGAGCAGTTCTTC.

V usage is TRBV6-6 and J usage is TRBJ1-6; D ambiguous. This CDR3 has 13 residues. Germline V CDR1 and CDR2: MNHNY, SVGAGI (reference sequence). Trimming left V 7 bases short and J 8 bases short, with 12 bases between. Here the CDR3 reads CASKPARDSPLHF. Written as DNA, the CDR3 is TGTGCCAGCAAGCCTGCGAGAGATTCACCCCTCCACTTT.

As regards this clone: The sample contains more than one DNA sequence encoding this CDR3. The chain uses TRBV9 and TRBJ2-3; a weak D match, TRBD2 (6 bases). The CDR3 length is 15 residues. CDR1 and CDR2 from the germline V gene are SGDLS and YYNGEE. Trimming shortened V by 1 base and J by 3 bases, and 12 bases separated the two germline ends. CDR3 nucleotide sequence: TGTGCCAGCAGCGTAACGGGAGTCAGTACAGATACGCAGTATTTT. It codes for CASSVTGVSTDTQYF.

The CDR3 region has the DNA TGCAGCTCAATTATGGTATCGCATGAGCAGTTCTTC. Residues: CSSIMVSHEQFF. The rearrangement joins TRBV29-1 to TRBJ2-1; D is undetermined. Germline V CDR1 and CDR2: SQVTM, ANQGSEA. CDR3 length: 12 residues. Trimming removed 8 bases from V and 8 bases from J, with 16 bases in between.

V and J are TRBV11-2 and TRBJ2-1; tentatively, D is TRBD1 (5 bases). The V and J ends lost 5 bases and 9 bases respectively, with 14 bases between them. The CDR3 covers 13 residues. Germline V CDR1 and CDR2: SGHAT, FQNNGV. The CDR3 region has the DNA TGTGCCAGCAGCCATGGGGCATTGGGTGAGCAGTTCTTC. Translated, it gives CASSHGALGEQFF.

The V call is TRBV6-1, the J call TRBJ1-1; D is uncertain. The CDR3 has 15 residues. The V and J ends lost 7 bases and 1 base respectively, with 16 bases between them. Germline V gene lookup returns CDR1 MNHNS and CDR2 SASEGT. CDR3 in amino acids: CASNLISSWNTEAFF. CDR3 nucleotide sequence: TGTGCCAGCAATTTGATTAGTTCTTGGAACACTGAAGCTTTCTTT.

The rearrangement joins TRBV28 to TRBJ1-2; 7 bases line up with TRBD1. The germline V gene has CDR1 MDHEN and CDR2 SYDVKM. J lost 8 bases, V lost 2 bases, and 5 bases had no gene match. The CDR3 is made up of 13 amino acids. The CDR3 reads CASSLQGVEGYTF. The CDR3 nucleotides are TGTGCCAGCAGTTTACAGGGGGTAGAGGGCTACACCTTC.

For this clone: At one of its ends the junction is not consistent with the germline gene, which may arise from a read error. V and J are TRBV9 and TRBJ1-5; no clear D gene. The CDR3 loop spans 11 amino acids. Germline V CDR1 and CDR2: SGDLS, YYNGEE. CDR3 nucleotides: TGCGAAGGGTATGATGTTCAGCCCCAGCATTTT. It translates to CEGYDVQPQHF.

Remarks on this clone: Other DNA variants within this sample encode the same CDR3. The V and J genes are TRBV5-1 and TRBJ1-1; 7 bases map to TRBD1. Unmatched junction bases numbered 5, after V lost 2 bases and J lost 1 base. CDR3 length: 15 amino acids. Germline V gene lookup returns CDR1 SGHRS and CDR2 YFSETQ. The CDR3: CASSLRQGSNTEAFF. For the CDR3, the DNA is TGCGCCAGCAGCTTAAGACAGGGATCGAACACTGAAGCTTTCTTT.

The gene calls are TRBV5-1 and TRBJ1-1; no clear D. CDR3 length: 13 amino acids. V lost 0 bases and J lost 14, with 17 bases in between. CDR1 and CDR2 from the germline V gene are SGHRS and YFSETQ. The CDR3 coding sequence is TGCGCCAGCAGCTTGGAGCGCGGGTCCTCTTGGTTCTTT. Translating it yields CASSLERGSSWFF.

The rearrangement joins TRBV21-1 to TRBJ2-7; the DNA was not used to check the table's D call, TRBD2. TRBV21-1 is shown as a pseudogene. This CDR3 comprises 15 residues. The CDR3 loop is CASSKRLAEPYEQYF. The DNA of the CDR3 is TGTGCCAGCAGCAAAAGGCTAGCGGAGCCCTACGAGCAGTACTTC.

The gene calls are TRBV11-2 and TRBJ2-1; D unclear. Germline CDR1 is SGHAT and CDR2 is FQNNGV. The germline V and J ends were trimmed by 1 base and 5 bases, with 12 bases remaining between them. There are 15 residues in the CDR3. The CDR3 DNA reads as TGTGCCAGCAGCTTAGCGGGTTTAGGGCACAATGAGCAGTTCTTC. Protein product: CASSLAGLGHNEQFF.

V usage is TRBV5-8 and J usage is TRBJ2-1; tentatively, D is TRBD2 (6 bases). CDR3 length: 16 residues. Germline V gene sequence: CDR1 SGHTS, CDR2 YDEGEE. Trimming cost V 7 bases and J 7 bases, with 24 bases left between them. The CDR3 coding sequence is TGTGCCAGCCTTGTATACATTGGCCTCGCGGGGAATGAGCAGTTCTTC. Translating it yields CASLVYIGLAGNEQFF.

Concerning this clone itself: Other nucleotide sequences in the sample specify the same CDR3. The rearrangement links TRBV30 to TRBJ1-4, with TRBD1 as a possible D gene (6 bases). The CDR3 runs 13 residues. Per the germline V gene, CDR1 is GTSNPN and CDR2 is SVGIG (reference sequence). V was pared by 2 bases and J by 4 bases, with 8 bases between. The CDR3 reads CAWSRTDNEKLFF. For the CDR3, the DNA is TGTGCCTGGAGTCGGACAGATAATGAAAAACTGTTTTTT.

The chain combines TRBV5-6 with TRBJ2-7; D remains unclear. The V end was cut by 2 bases, the J end by 2 bases, with 14 bases between. Germline V gene sequence: CDR1 SGHDT, CDR2 YYEEEE. The CDR3 runs to 15 residues. In DNA, the CDR3 is TGTGCCAGCAGCTTTAGGACGCTAAGAGCCTACGAGCAGTACTTC. The encoded protein is CASSFRTLRAYEQYF.

V is TRBV6-1 and J is TRBJ2-7; D is ambiguous. V lost 7 bases, J lost 3 bases, and 13 bases lay in between. Germline V gene lookup returns CDR1 MNHNS and CDR2 SASEGT. The CDR3 length is 13 residues. The CDR3 loop reads CASTARRNYEQYF. DNA of the CDR3: TGTGCCAGCACCGCCAGAAGAAACTACGAGCAGTACTTC.

The chain is built from TRBV20-1 and TRBJ1-1; D ambiguous. This CDR3 comprises 11 residues. CDR1 is DFQATT and CDR2 is SNEGSKA in the germline V gene (reference sequence). The V end lost 1 base, the J end lost 8 bases, and 8 bases lay between the germline ends. The CDR3 DNA follows: TGCAGTGCTAGAGCCGACAAAGAAGCTTTCTTT. Translation: CSARADKEAFF.

V is TRBV6-6 and J is TRBJ1-3; no clear D. CDR1 and CDR2 from the germline V gene are MNHNY and SVGAGI (reference sequence). V was pared by 4 bases and J by 9 bases, with 10 bases between. This CDR3 spans 12 amino acids. The CDR3, as DNA: TGTGCCAGCAGTTCCTATGTTGGCACCATATATTTT. It translates to CASSSYVGTIYF.

About this clone: The same CDR3 is also encoded by other DNA sequences in this sample. The rearrangement uses TRBV6-1 and TRBJ2-7; TRBD1 matches at 10 bases. The ends lost 4 bases at V and 2 bases at J; junction bases unmatched: 2. Looked up from germline, CDR1 is MNHNS and CDR2 is SASEGT. The CDR3 is 14 amino acids. This chain's CDR3 is CASSVGTGAYEQYF. CDR3 DNA: TGTGCCAGCAGTGTTGGGACAGGGGCCTACGAGCAGTACTTC.

The chain joins TRBV7-6 to TRBJ2-5, with TRBD1 matching over 7 bases. Germline CDR1 and CDR2: SGHVS and FNYEAQ. The J segment lost 2 bases and the V segment lost 4 bases, leaving 7 bases of the junction unmatched. The CDR3 contains 15 residues. CDR3 bases: TGTGCCAGCAGCTCTCTCGACAGGGATCAAGAGACCCAGTACTTC. This gives the protein CASSSLDRDQETQYF.